The sequence of this TCR beta chain was determined in a study of blood T cell repertoires in COVID-19. Overall study: Samples came from the United States, Italy and Spain, spanning acute and convalescent COVID-19. T cells, B-cell-depleted T cells, or PBMCs provided the cDNA or gDNA that served as material.

This clone was observed a handful of times. Trimming cost V 4 bases and J 9 bases, with 16 bases left between them. The CDR3 sequence is 14 residues long. Germline loops: CDR1 SGHTA, CDR2 FQGTGA. TCRdb's copy holds only in-frame clones and misses some; the assay was immunoSEQ multiplex PCR. The table includes hundreds of thousands of clones, around 83% detected once. The source of this sequence is a woman aged 45 to 65 with acute or convalescent COVID-19. The rearrangement joins TRBV7-3 to TRBJ2-1; D ambiguous. The source material was peripheral blood. The DNA of the CDR3 is TGTGCCAGCAGCTCCCCGTTTGAGAACGGTGAGCAGTTCTTC. This translates into CASSSPFENGEQFF.